This T cell receptor beta chain comes out of a study of shared clonotypes between healthy human individuals. The assay was immunoSEQ multiplex PCR, and TCRdb's table has in-frame clones only and misses some. The sample has hundreds of thousands of clones, roughly 70% seen once. The germline gives CDR1 SGHRS, CDR2 YFSETQ. The V gene lost 0 bases and the J gene lost 6 bases, with 9 bases spanning the gap. CDR3 length: 14 amino acids. The sequence came from a young woman in good health. J is TRBJ1-4 and V is TRBV5-1, with unresolved D. The sequenced sample consisted of memory CD4+ T cells sorted from blood. Subset defined: CD45RA-negative fraction. The CDR3 region has the DNA TGCGCCAGCAGCTTGGCTGGGATGGATGAAAAACTGTTTTTT. This sequence encodes CASSLAGMDEKLFF.